Listed below are T cell receptor beta chains from one sample, sequenced in a study of Graves' ophthalmopathy and Graves' hyperthyroidism. In TCRdb, the multiplex PCR reads were re-called with MiXCR into one record per CDR3 protein. This table has approximately 480,000 distinct CDR3 sequences, roughly 14% appearing once. Sequencing was done on a sample of blood. These receptors all come from a woman aged 25 to 39 with Graves' ophthalmopathy. The CDR3 runs from the conserved cysteine through the conserved F or W. Each record gives: clone size, V gene, D gene, J gene, CDR3 DNA, CDR3 protein. The D gene is left open where the match is weak. Some rows mark clone size as missing; the rest say once, few, many or name a class of expanded clone.

>many|TRBV12-3/TRBV12-4|-|TRBJ1-1
TGTGCCAGCAGTTTAGCGCCCTTAAAGAGGGTGACTGAAGCTTTCTTT
CASSLAPLKRVTEAFF
>many|TRBV7-9|TRBD2|TRBJ2-7
TGTGCCAGCAGCAACCCCGATAGCGGGGGGGAAATCTACGAGCAGTACTTC
CASSNPDSGGEIYEQYF
>many|TRBV5-1|-|TRBJ1-2
TGCGCCAGCAGCTTGGGCCGGGGGGAAGGCTACACCTTC
CASSLGRGEGYTF
>many|TRBV11-3|-|TRBJ1-6
TGTGCCAGCAGGGACTCAGGGTCCTATAATTCACCCCTCCACTTT
CASRDSGSYNSPLHF
>many|TRBV6-5|-|TRBJ1-6
TGTGCCAGCAGTTACCAGAGGCAGGGGAAGACCTATAATTCACCCCTCCACTTT
CASSYQRQGKTYNSPLHF
>many|TRBV3-1|-|TRBJ1-3
TGTGCCAGCACCTGGTACACTGGAAACACCATATATTTT
CASTWYTGNTIYF
>few|TRBV3-1|-|TRBJ1-1
TGTGCCAGCAGCCAAGTGGTCACTGAAGCTTTCTTT
CASSQVVTEAFF
>many|TRBV6-1|-|TRBJ1-1
TGTGCCAGCAGTGAATGGGGGGGGAGGACTGAAGCTTTCTTT
CASSEWGGRTEAFF
>many|TRBV15|-|TRBJ1-1
TGTGCCACCAGCAGAGATCGTAGGACACCCGATGAAGCTTTCTTT
CATSRDRRTPDEAFF
>-|TRBV14|TRBD1|TRBJ1-2
TGTGCCAGCAGCCAAACGGGGACAGGGGGCCCGGATGGCTACACCTTC
CASSQTGTGGPDGYTF
>few|TRBV6-2/TRBV6-3|TRBD1|TRBJ2-2
TGTGCCAGCAGTTACGTGCTGGCAGGGGGCCGGTTGGACACCGGGGAGCTGTTTTTT
CASSYVLAGGRLDTGELFF
>many|TRBV6-4|TRBD2|TRBJ2-2
TGTGCCAGCAGTACTAGCGGGGGGGCCGTTAGGACCGGGGAGCTGTTTTTT
CASSTSGGAVRTGELFF
>many|TRBV7-2|-|TRBJ2-7
TGTGCCAGCAGCCACGACGGGAGTGAGGACTGGGAGCAGTACTTC
CASSHDGSEDWEQYF
>many|TRBV4-1|-|TRBJ1-1
TGCGCCAGCAGCCAGTTCTCAATGAACACTGAAGCTTTCTTT
CASSQFSMNTEAFF
>many|TRBV6-1|TRBD2|TRBJ2-2
TGTGCCAGCACCGTGACTAGCGGGAGCACCGGGGAGCTGTTTTTT
CASTVTSGSTGELFF
>many|TRBV6-2/TRBV6-3|-|TRBJ1-2
TGTGCCAGCAGTTACTCTAACCCCGACAGTGACCTCTATGGCTACACCTTC
CASSYSNPDSDLYGYTF